This entry is about one T cell receptor beta chain. PCR was performed a second time for about 6 to 11 cycles using a sample-barcoded 5' primer and a J-beta primer mix. TCRdb ran MiXCR on the 5' RACE reads and lists one entry per CDR3 protein. This sample yields hundreds of thousands of distinct CDR3 sequences, of which around 45% are seen a single time; approximately 20% belongs to the top ten. Trimming cost V 4 bases and J 8 bases, with 15 bases left between them. The germline V gene encodes CDR1 LGHNA and CDR2 YSLEER. This CDR3 spans 14 amino acids. The data were obtained in a study of blood T cells in healthy people across ages.

Specimen: blood. This sequence originates from a man aged 55 to 70 in good health. The chain recombines TRBV4-3 with TRBJ2-1; the D gene is possibly TRBD2 (6 bases). CDR3 nucleotide sequence: TGCGCCAGCAGCCCCAGGCCTCGCGGGGATGAGCAGTTCTTC. It translates to CASSPRPRGDEQFF.